These T cell receptor beta chains were read from a single sample in a study of identical twins. In TCRdb, the 5' RACE reads were re-called with MiXCR into one record per CDR3 protein. Among fewer than 250,000 distinct CDR3 sequences listed, roughly 7.5% were seen once. This sample was shared with a second study, whose subject was yellow fever vaccine responses in identical twins.

Sequenced input: memory (CD45RO+) T cells sorted from blood. These receptors were taken from a young woman in good health. Both conserved end residues are part of each CDR3. D genes are given only for firm matches. Part of the rows lack a size; the others show once, few, many or a class for expanded clones.

J gene,V gene,clone size,D gene,CDR3 DNA,CDR3 protein
TRBJ2-5,TRBV7-2,NA,NA,TGTGCCAGCAGCTCCTACGGGGAGACCCAGTACTTC,CASSSYGETQYF
TRBJ2-1,TRBV6-1,NA,TRBD1,TGTGCCAGCATCCATCTAGGGACAGGGGCCTACAATGAGCAGTTCTTC,CASIHLGTGAYNEQFF
TRBJ1-2,TRBV19,few,NA,TGTGCCAGTAGTTCACAGCCAGAGGTCGGCTACACCTTC,CASSSQPEVGYTF
TRBJ1-4,TRBV5-1,many,NA,TGCGCCAGCAGCCCAGGACAGAACCCAACTAATGAAAAACTGTTTTTT,CASSPGQNPTNEKLFF
TRBJ1-2,TRBV29-1,many,NA,TGCAGCGTTGATTCGTGGGGCAGGGAAGGAGGCTACACCTTC,CSVDSWGREGGYTF
TRBJ1-2,TRBV7-2,many,NA,TGTGCCAGCAGCTCCAGCTATGGCTACACCTTC,CASSSSYGYTF
TRBJ2-3,TRBV5-1,NA,NA,TGCGCCAGCAGGTCGGGACTCAAAACAGATACGCAGTATTTT,CASRSGLKTDTQYF
TRBJ2-3,TRBV7-2,NA,NA,TGTGCCAGCAGCTTAGCGATGGGGGGGCGGACAGATACGCAGTATTTT,CASSLAMGGRTDTQYF
TRBJ1-2,TRBV6-5,many,NA,TGTGCCAGCAGTTCATACAGGGTCGATGGCTACACCTTC,CASSSYRVDGYTF
TRBJ2-5,TRBV7-2,NA,NA,TGTGCCAGCACCCCTCCTGGAGCATTAGAGACCCAGTACTTC,CASTPPGALETQYF
TRBJ2-1,TRBV2,many,NA,TGTGCCAGCATGGTGTACAATGAGCAGTTCTTC,CASMVYNEQFF
TRBJ2-7,TRBV20-1,NA,TRBD1,TGCAGTGCAATATGGACAGGGGGGAACCCTTACGAGCAGTACTTC,CSAIWTGGNPYEQYF
TRBJ2-3,TRBV28,few,NA,TGTGCCAGCAGTACCCAACAGGAAATTCTCTTAGATACGCAGTATTTT,CASSTQQEILLDTQYF
TRBJ1-5,TRBV7-9,many,TRBD1,TGTGCCAGCAGCCTGGACAGGAACAATCAGCCCCAGCATTTT,CASSLDRNNQPQHF
TRBJ2-7,TRBV25-1,few,NA,TGTGCCAGCAGTGATTCAGCCGGTACCTACGAGCAGTACTTC,CASSDSAGTYEQYF
TRBJ2-3,TRBV7-2,NA,TRBD2,TGTGCCAGCAGCCTCCGTAAGCGGGGGCTGAGCACAGATACGCAGTATTTT,CASSLRKRGLSTDTQYF
TRBJ2-3,TRBV5-1,few,TRBD1,TGCGCCAGCAGCCGCCGACAGGGCCCCACAGATACGCAGTATTTT,CASSRRQGPTDTQYF
TRBJ2-1,TRBV6-2/TRBV6-3,many,NA,TGTGCCATCAGGGGAGTCCGGGGGCAGTTCTTC,CAIRGVRGQFF
TRBJ2-3,TRBV5-4,NA,TRBD1,TGTGCCAGCAGCTTGGGACAGGGGTTAACAGATACGCAGTATTTT,CASSLGQGLTDTQYF
TRBJ2-1,TRBV5-1,many,NA,TGCGCCAGCAGCTTGGTCCGCCAGAACTACAATGAGCAGTTCTTC,CASSLVRQNYNEQFF
TRBJ2-5,TRBV2,NA,NA,TGTGCCACCCGGACAGATCAAGAGACCCAGTACTTC,CATRTDQETQYF
TRBJ1-5,TRBV4-3,many,NA,TGCGCCAGCAGCCAAGGATGGGGTGGCAATCAGCCCCAGCATTTT,CASSQGWGGNQPQHF
TRBJ2-7,TRBV7-2,few,NA,TGTGCCAGCACCTCAGGGGTGGGCAGGGGCGCCTACGAGCAGTACTTC,CASTSGVGRGAYEQYF
TRBJ2-7,TRBV3-1,many,TRBD2,TGTGCCAGCAGCCGGACTAGCGGGACTTACGAGCAGTACTTC,CASSRTSGTYEQYF
TRBJ1-5,TRBV5-1,NA,TRBD1,TGCGCCAGCAGCCAGACAGGGGGCTTCAATCAGCCCCAGCATTTT,CASSQTGGFNQPQHF
TRBJ2-2,TRBV7-2,few,NA,TGTGCCAGCAGCTCGGCAGGTTTGGGCACCGGGGAGCTGTTTTTT,CASSSAGLGTGELFF
TRBJ1-5,TRBV28,NA,NA,TGTGCCAGCAGAAACAAACAGGGAACCAGCAATCAGCCCCAGCATTTT,CASRNKQGTSNQPQHF
TRBJ2-4,TRBV4-2,NA,NA,TGTGCCAGCAGCCCGCAGGGCCAGACGGCCAAAAACATTCAGTACTTC,CASSPQGQTAKNIQYF
TRBJ2-2,TRBV28,few,NA,TGTGCCAGCAGTTTATCCACGACGGGCACCGGGGAGCTGTTTTTT,CASSLSTTGTGELFF
TRBJ2-1,TRBV19,few,NA,TGTGCCAGTAGTCAACAGGCCAATGAGCAGTTCTTC,CASSQQANEQFF
TRBJ2-3,TRBV11-2,many,NA,TGTGCCAGCAGCTTAGCGGGAGCGGGAGATACGCAGTATTTT,CASSLAGAGDTQYF
TRBJ2-2,TRBV30,NA,NA,TGTGCCTGGAGTCGCCCACCGAACACCGGGGAGCTGTTTTTT,CAWSRPPNTGELFF
TRBJ2-7,TRBV11-2,NA,NA,TGTGCCAGCAGCTTAGTTGCTGGGGGTTTCAGGCCCTACGAGCAGTACTTC,CASSLVAGGFRPYEQYF
TRBJ1-1,TRBV5-6,many,TRBD1,TGTGCCAGCAGCTCGGGGACAGGGAATGAAGCTTTCTTT,CASSSGTGNEAFF
TRBJ2-7,TRBV27,many,NA,TGTGCCAGCAGTTTGCGGGCCCCCTACGAGCAGTACTTC,CASSLRAPYEQYF
TRBJ2-1,TRBV29-1,many,TRBD1,TGCAGCGTTGATAACAGGGGTAATGAGCAGTTCTTC,CSVDNRGNEQFF
TRBJ1-4,TRBV20-1,many,NA,TGCAGTGCTGAGGCAGGGGCCAAGGGGTTATGGGAAAAACTGTTTTTT,CSAEAGAKGLWEKLFF
TRBJ2-1,TRBV29-1,many,NA,TGCAGCGTTGAAAGCGGAGTCGACAATGAGCAGTTCTTC,CSVESGVDNEQFF
TRBJ2-7,TRBV6-2/TRBV6-3,many,NA,TGTGCCAGCAGTTGGACCCGTCACGAGCAGTACTTC,CASSWTRHEQYF
TRBJ2-5,TRBV5-4,few,TRBD2,TGTGCCAGCAGCTTGTCACGGCGGGGGGGCCGGGAGACCCAGTACTTC,CASSLSRRGGRETQYF
TRBJ2-7,TRBV4-2,medium-sized,TRBD1,TGTGCCAGCAGCCCACAGAGGACAGGGTCCTACGAGCAGTACTTC,CASSPQRTGSYEQYF
TRBJ2-3,TRBV9,few,NA,TGTGCCAGCAGCGAAACGAGGGTCCGGACAGATACGCAGTATTTT,CASSETRVRTDTQYF
TRBJ1-2,TRBV21-1,NA,NA,TGTGCCAGCAGCAAAGCGCAGTCGTACCGCCATAACTATGGCTACACCTTC,CASSKAQSYRHNYGYTF
TRBJ2-7,TRBV5-1,NA,TRBD1,TGCGCCAGCAGCACCTGGACAGGGACCTACGAGCAGTACTTC,CASSTWTGTYEQYF
TRBJ2-1,TRBV6-2/TRBV6-3,NA,TRBD1,TGTGCCAGCAGTTACAGGACAGGGGTATGGAGCTCCTACAATGAGCAGTTCTTC,CASSYRTGVWSSYNEQFF